What follows is one T cell receptor (beta chain) and its context. The antigen remains undetermined. This sample was taken from a study of cytomegalovirus exposure and HLA in healthy donors. Study observations and caveats: It was shown in a later analysis that HLA-associated TCR beta chains were more clonally expanded than other, equally common chains.

Primers: 60 Vbeta forward and 13 Jbeta reverse. The repertoire was sequenced with immunoSEQ multiplex PCR; TCRdb's copy has only in-frame clones and lacks some. The data show about 92,000 clones, more than 60% seen once. Deletions cut 1 base from V and 0 bases from J, with 11 bases between. The CDR3 loop spans 16 amino acids. Germline V lookup: CDR1 LGHNA, CDR2 YSLEER. Sequencing was carried out using PBMCs. The TCR comes from a man aged 50 to 60 in good health and CMV-seropositive. V usage is TRBV4-3 and J usage is TRBJ2-3, with unresolved D. The CDR3 spells CASSQAVAQSTDTQYF. The CDR3 bases are TGCGCCAGCAGCCAAGCGGTGGCACAGAGCACAGATACGCAGTATTTT.